Presented here are 16 T cell receptor beta chains from one specimen sequenced in a study of post-analysis software for immune sequencing data. TCR beta cDNA libraries had unique molecular identifiers. TCRdb itself ran the PCR reads through MiXCR, one entry per CDR3 protein. The data show about 150,000 distinct CDR3 sequences, approximately 30% seen once. No antigen has been assigned to these receptors. Findings and caveats of the study: Patients showed TRBV5-6, TRBV5-1 and TRBV20-1 among a handful of TRBV segments more frequent than in controls.

The sequenced sample consisted of blood. The receptors here all came from a girl between 10 and 17 years old with multiple sclerosis.

In its sample, this clonotype was seen a few times. The chain links TRBV20-1 to TRBJ1-1, with D perhaps TRBD1 (6 bases). Germline V gives CDR1 DFQATT, CDR2 SNEGSKA (reference sequence). CDR3 length equals 14 residues. Trimming took off 1 base at V and 1 base at J, with 10 bases between the two ends. The CDR3 protein is CSARVGGTNTEAFF. The CDR3 DNA follows: TGCAGTGCTAGAGTGGGGGGCACGAACACTGAAGCTTTCTTT.

The chain has TRBV12-3 or TRBV12-4 and TRBJ2-5; maybe TRBD1 (6 bases). With 2 bases removed from V and 3 bases from J, the gap between germline ends came to 10 bases. The CDR3 is made up of 14 amino acids. CDR3 loop: CASSLSAGEETQYF. CDR3 bases: TGTGCCAGCAGTTTAAGCGCAGGGGAAGAGACCCAGTACTTC.

This clonotype was seen a handful of times. The chain is built from TRBV12-3 or TRBV12-4 and TRBJ1-2, with a weak D call TRBD1 (5 bases). This CDR3 has 13 amino acids. Trimming removed 3 bases at V and 4 bases at J, with 9 bases between. The CDR3 region is CASSLRGAYGYTF. The DNA of the CDR3 is TGTGCCAGCAGTTTGCGAGGGGCCTATGGCTACACCTTC.

The J gene is TRBJ1-1, the V gene TRBV7-9; possibly TRBD1 for D (6 bases). V lost 7 bases to trimming and J lost 4 bases, with 16 bases between them. The germline gives CDR1 SEHNR, CDR2 FQNEAQ (reference sequence). The CDR3 contains 14 residues. CDR3 sequence: CASTLRGTFTEAFF. CDR3 DNA: TGTGCCAGCACCCTAAGGGGGACTTTCACTGAAGCTTTCTTT.

On this clonotype itself: A much larger clone differs from this one at a single base, so this may be a read error. The V and J genes are TRBV20-1 and TRBJ2-7, with D unclear. This CDR3 spans 9 amino acids. Germline V gene lookup returns CDR1 DFQATT and CDR2 SNEGSKA (reference sequence). The CDR3 DNA reads as TGCACCGAATGCGTTGAGCAGTACTTC. Protein product: CTECVEQYF.

The chain recombines TRBV12-3 or TRBV12-4 with TRBJ2-2; no firm D call. The CDR3 totals 13 residues. V shed 4 bases and J shed 1 base, with 4 bases lying between them. The CDR3 loop reads CASSWVNTGELFF. CDR3 in DNA: TGTGCCAGCAGTTGGGTGAACACCGGGGAGCTGTTTTTT.

This clonotype was found a few times. This chain uses TRBV28 with TRBJ1-6; possible D gene TRBD1, 6 bases. Germline loops: CDR1 MDHEN, CDR2 SYDVKM. The CDR3 loop spans 14 amino acids. The V and J ends lost 3 bases and 8 bases respectively, with 11 bases between them. Written as DNA, the CDR3 is TGTGCCAGCAGTTTTCCCAGGGGACATTCACCCCTCCACTTT. Protein product: CASSFPRGHSPLHF.

The V and J genes are TRBV20-1 and TRBJ2-2; D may be TRBD2 (6 bases). The CDR3 is made up of 15 amino acids. Trimming shortened V by 3 bases and J by 7 bases, and 18 bases separated the two germline ends. CDR1 is DFQATT and CDR2 is SNEGSKA in the germline V gene (reference sequence). The CDR3 sequence is CSARAFGRGHGELFF. CDR3 sequence (DNA): TGCAGTGCTAGGGCATTCGGGAGAGGCCACGGGGAGCTGTTTTTT.

There are many counts of this clonotype. The chain combines TRBV29-1 with TRBJ1-2, with D uncertain. The germline V and J ends were trimmed by 5 bases and 6 bases, with 16 bases remaining between them. Germline lookup yields CDR1 SQVTM and CDR2 ANQGSEA. The CDR3 length is 13 residues. The CDR3 protein is CSVPGLFRDGYTF. CDR3 nucleotides: TGCAGCGTTCCAGGACTTTTCCGAGATGGCTACACCTTC.

The chain couples TRBV5-1 to TRBJ1-2; 7 bases are a match to TRBD1. Germline V CDR1 and CDR2: SGHRS, YFSETQ. The CDR3 sequence is 15 residues long. After removal of 4 bases from V and 2 bases from J, the junction contained 8 bases not matched to a gene. CDR3 residues: CASSPAQQGNYGYTF. CDR3 bases: TGCGCCAGCAGCCCGGCCCAACAGGGGAACTATGGCTACACCTTC.

This rearrangement joins TRBV29-1 to TRBJ2-2, with 7 bases fitting TRBD1. Germline values: CDR1 SQVTM, CDR2 ANQGSEA. The CDR3 totals 12 residues. The V and J ends lost 7 bases and 8 bases, in that order; junction bases with no gene match: 7. The CDR3 sequence: CSAVDRAGELFF. CDR3 in DNA: TGCAGCGCCGTCGACAGGGCAGGGGAGCTGTTTTTT.

At least ten counts were recorded for this clonotype. In DNA, the CDR3 is TGTGCCAGCAGTTTTTACCCGGTGACCTACGAGCAGTACTTC. Its translation is CASSFYPVTYEQYF. J is TRBJ2-7 and V is TRBV12-3 or TRBV12-4; no firm D call. V lost 3 bases and J 2 bases, leaving 11 bases between the germline ends. CDR3 size: 14 residues.

This clonotype was observed a few times. The rearrangement joins TRBV28 to TRBJ2-5, with TRBD2 matching over 10 bases. The V segment lost 5 bases and the J segment 4 bases; nucleotides outside the gene matches: 10. The CDR3 is 16 residues long. From germline, CDR1 is MDHEN and CDR2 SYDVKM. The CDR3 nucleotides are TGTGCCAGCAGTGGACCTTTTAGCGGGAGGACAGAGACCCAGTACTTC. This encodes CASSGPFSGRTETQYF.

This clonotype was seen repeatedly, ten times or more. The chain is built from TRBV24-1 and TRBJ2-1; no definite D call. Germline assignment: CDR1 KGHDR and CDR2 SFDVKD. Trimming pared 1 base from V and 6 bases from J, leaving 0 bases between. The length of the CDR3 is 11 residues. The CDR3: CATSDFNEQFF. The CDR3 coding sequence is TGTGCCACCAGTGATTTCAATGAGCAGTTCTTC.

This chain links TRBV7-9 with TRBJ2-5; maybe TRBD2 (5 bases). The CDR3 spans 12 residues. Germline V gene lookup returns CDR1 SEHNR and CDR2 FQNEAQ (reference sequence). V shed 5 bases and J shed 2 bases, with 6 bases lying between them. CDR3: CASSAGQETQYF. For the CDR3, the DNA is TGTGCCAGCAGCGCGGGTCAAGAGACCCAGTACTTC.

The chain couples TRBV27 to TRBJ1-1; 8 bases align to TRBD1. This CDR3 is built from 15 residues. The germline gives CDR1 MNHEY, CDR2 SMNVEV (reference sequence). V shed 3 bases, J shed 7 bases, and the junction held 10 bases outside the gene matches. The CDR3 loop reads CASSLGQGAGGEAFF. In nucleotides, the CDR3 is TGTGCCAGCAGTTTGGGTCAGGGGGCTGGTGGTGAAGCTTTCTTT.